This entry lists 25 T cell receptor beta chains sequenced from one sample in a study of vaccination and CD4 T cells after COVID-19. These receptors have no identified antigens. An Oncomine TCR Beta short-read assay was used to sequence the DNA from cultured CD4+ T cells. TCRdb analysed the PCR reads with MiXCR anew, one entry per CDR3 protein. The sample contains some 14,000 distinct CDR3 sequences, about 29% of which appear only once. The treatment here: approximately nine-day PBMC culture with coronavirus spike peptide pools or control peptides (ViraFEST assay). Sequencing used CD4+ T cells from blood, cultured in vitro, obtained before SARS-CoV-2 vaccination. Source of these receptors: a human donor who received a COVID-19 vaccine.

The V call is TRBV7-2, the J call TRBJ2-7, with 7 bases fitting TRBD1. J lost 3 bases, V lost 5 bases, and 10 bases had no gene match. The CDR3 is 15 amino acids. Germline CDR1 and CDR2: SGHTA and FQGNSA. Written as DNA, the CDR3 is TGTGCCAGCAGCCTTCGACAGGGTGGACTCTACGAGCAGTACTTC. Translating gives CASSLRQGGLYEQYF.

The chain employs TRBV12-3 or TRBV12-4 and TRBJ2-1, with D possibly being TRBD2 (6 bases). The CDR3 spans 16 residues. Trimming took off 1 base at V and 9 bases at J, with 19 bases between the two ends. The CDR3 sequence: CASSLVPSGRGGEQFF. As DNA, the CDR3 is TGTGCCAGCAGTTTAGTGCCCAGCGGGCGAGGTGGTGAGCAGTTCTTC.

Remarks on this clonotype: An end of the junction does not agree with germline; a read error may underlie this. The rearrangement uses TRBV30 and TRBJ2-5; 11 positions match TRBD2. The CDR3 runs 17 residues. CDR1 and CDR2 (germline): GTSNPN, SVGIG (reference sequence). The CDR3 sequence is CAWSRTSGGLYQETKYF. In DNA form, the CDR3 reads TGTGCCTGGAGCCGAACTAGCGGGGGCCTGTACCAAGAGACCAAGTACTTC.

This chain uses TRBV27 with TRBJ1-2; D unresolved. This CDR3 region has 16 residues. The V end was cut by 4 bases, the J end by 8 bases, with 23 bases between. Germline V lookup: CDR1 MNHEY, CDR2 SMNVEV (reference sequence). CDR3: CASSSSGRGLHEGYTF. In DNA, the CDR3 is TGTGCCAGCAGTTCATCTGGAAGAGGGCTCCATGAAGGCTACACCTTC.

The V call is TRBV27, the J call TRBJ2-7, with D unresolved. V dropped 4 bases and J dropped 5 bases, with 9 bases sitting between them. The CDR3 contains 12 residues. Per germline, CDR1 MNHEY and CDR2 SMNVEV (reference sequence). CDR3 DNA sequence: TGTGCCAGCAGTTGGTTGGGTAACGAGCAGTACTTC. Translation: CASSWLGNEQYF.

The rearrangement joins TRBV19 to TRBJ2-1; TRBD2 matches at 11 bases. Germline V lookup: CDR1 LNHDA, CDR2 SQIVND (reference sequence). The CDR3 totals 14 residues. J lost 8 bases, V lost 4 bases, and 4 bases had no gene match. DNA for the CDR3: TGTGCCAGTAGTAGACTAGCGGGGAGTGATGAGCAGTTCTTC. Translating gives CASSRLAGSDEQFF.

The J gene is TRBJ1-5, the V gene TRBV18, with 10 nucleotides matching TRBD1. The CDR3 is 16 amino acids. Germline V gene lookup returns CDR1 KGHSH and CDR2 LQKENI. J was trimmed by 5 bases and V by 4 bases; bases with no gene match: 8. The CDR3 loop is CASSRSDRGPDQPQHF. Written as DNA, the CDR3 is TGTGCCAGCTCACGGAGTGACAGGGGGCCGGATCAGCCCCAGCATTTT.

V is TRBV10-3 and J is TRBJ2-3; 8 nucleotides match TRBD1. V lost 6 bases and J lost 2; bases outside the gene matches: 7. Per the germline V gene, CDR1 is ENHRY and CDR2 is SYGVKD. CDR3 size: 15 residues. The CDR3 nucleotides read TGTGCCATCAGCCAAGAGGGACAGGCCACAGATACGCAGTATTTT. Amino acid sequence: CAISQEGQATDTQYF.

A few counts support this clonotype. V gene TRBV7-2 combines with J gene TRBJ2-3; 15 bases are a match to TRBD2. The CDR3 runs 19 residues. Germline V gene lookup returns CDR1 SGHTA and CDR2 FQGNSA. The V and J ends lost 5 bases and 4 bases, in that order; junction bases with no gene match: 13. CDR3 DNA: TGTGCCAGCAGCCTCCCAGGACTAGCGGGGGGGCGGGTCTCAGATACGCAGTATTTT. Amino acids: CASSLPGLAGGRVSDTQYF.

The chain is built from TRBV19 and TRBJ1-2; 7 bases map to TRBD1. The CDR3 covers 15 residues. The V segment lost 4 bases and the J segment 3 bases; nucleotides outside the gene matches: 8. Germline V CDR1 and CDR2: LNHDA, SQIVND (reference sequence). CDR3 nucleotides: TGTGCCAGTAGTACCAGGGGGGGACCCTACTATGGCTACACCTTC. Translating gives CASSTRGGPYYGYTF.

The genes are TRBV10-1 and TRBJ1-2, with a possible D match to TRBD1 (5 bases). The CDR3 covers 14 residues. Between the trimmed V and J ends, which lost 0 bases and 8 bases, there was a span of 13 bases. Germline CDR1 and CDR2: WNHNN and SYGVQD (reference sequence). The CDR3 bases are TGCGCCAGCAGTGAGTCCGGGACCTTGGGAGGCTACACCTTC. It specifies CASSESGTLGGYTF.

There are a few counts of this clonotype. The CDR3 region is CAWSHSPRGGYTF. The CDR3 bases are TGTGCCTGGAGTCATTCTCCAAGAGGTGGCTACACCTTC. The J gene is TRBJ1-2, the V gene TRBV30; D call uncertain. CDR1 and CDR2 from the germline V gene are GTSNPN and SVGIG (reference sequence). Trimming pared 2 bases from V and 7 bases from J, leaving 14 bases between. The CDR3 consists of 13 residues.

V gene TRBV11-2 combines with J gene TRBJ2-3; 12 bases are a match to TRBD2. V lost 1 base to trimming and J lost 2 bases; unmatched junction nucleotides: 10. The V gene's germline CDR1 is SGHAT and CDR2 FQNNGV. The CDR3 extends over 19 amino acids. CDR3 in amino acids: CASSLAGMTSGGPTDTQYF. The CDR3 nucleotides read TGTGCCAGCAGCTTAGCCGGAATGACTAGCGGGGGTCCCACAGATACGCAGTATTTT.

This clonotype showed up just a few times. The CDR3 sequence is CASSQTNSPLHF. CDR3 DNA sequence: TGTGCCAGCAGCCAGACTAATTCACCCCTCCACTTT. The chain is built from TRBV12-3 or TRBV12-4 and TRBJ1-6; D unclear. Trimming left V 6 bases short and J 6 bases short, with 6 bases between. The CDR3 sequence is 12 residues long.

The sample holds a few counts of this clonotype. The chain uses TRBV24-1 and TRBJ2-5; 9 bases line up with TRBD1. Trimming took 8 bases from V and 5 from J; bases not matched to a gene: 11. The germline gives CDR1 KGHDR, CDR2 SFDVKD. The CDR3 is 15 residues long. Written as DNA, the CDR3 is TGTGCCACCAAGTCTGGGGACAGGGCTAAGGAGACCCAGTACTTC. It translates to CATKSGDRAKETQYF.

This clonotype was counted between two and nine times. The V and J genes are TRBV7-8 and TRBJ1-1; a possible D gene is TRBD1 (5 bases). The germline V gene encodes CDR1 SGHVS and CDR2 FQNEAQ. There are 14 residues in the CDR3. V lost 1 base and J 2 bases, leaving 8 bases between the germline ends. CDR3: CASSLGGVNTEAFF. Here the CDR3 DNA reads TGTGCCAGCAGCTTAGGGGGGGTCAACACTGAAGCTTTCTTT.

The CDR3 sequence is CAWTRSVNPGSEAFF. The CDR3 bases are TGTGCCTGGACACGGTCCGTAAACCCGGGCTCTGAAGCTTTCTTT. J is TRBJ1-1 and V is TRBV30; D unresolved. Germline values: CDR1 GTSNPN, CDR2 SVGIG (reference sequence). The CDR3 contains 15 residues. The V and J ends lost 4 bases and 6 bases respectively, with 21 bases between them.

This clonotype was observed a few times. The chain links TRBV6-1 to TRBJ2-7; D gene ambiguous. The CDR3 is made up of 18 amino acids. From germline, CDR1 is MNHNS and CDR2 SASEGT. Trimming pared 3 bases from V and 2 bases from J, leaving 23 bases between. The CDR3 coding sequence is TGTGCCAGCAGTGATAGCCCCGGCAGGCAGATCAGAGCCTACGAGCAGTACTTC. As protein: CASSDSPGRQIRAYEQYF.

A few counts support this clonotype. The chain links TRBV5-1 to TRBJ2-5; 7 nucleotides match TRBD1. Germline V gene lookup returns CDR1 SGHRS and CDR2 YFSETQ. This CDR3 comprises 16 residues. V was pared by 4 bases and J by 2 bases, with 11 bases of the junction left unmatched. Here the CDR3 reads CASSPQYRQGQETQYF. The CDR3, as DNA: TGCGCCAGCAGCCCGCAATACAGACAGGGTCAAGAGACCCAGTACTTC.

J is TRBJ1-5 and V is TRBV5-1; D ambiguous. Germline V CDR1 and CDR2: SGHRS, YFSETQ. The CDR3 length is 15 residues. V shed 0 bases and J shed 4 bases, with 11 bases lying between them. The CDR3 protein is CASSLDGQTNQPQHF. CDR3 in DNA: TGCGCCAGCAGCTTGGATGGCCAGACTAATCAGCCCCAGCATTTT. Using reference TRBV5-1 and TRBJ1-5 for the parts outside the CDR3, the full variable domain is KAGVTQTPRYLIKTRGQQVTLSCSPISGHRSVSWYQQTPGQGLQFLFEYFSETQRNKGNFPGRFSGRQFSNSRSEMNVSTLELGDSALYLCASSLDGQTNQPQHFGDGTRLSIL.

CDR3: CASSPRLGLGGRDYGYTF. In DNA, the CDR3 is TGTGCCAGCAGCCCAAGATTAGGCTTGGGGGGGCGCGACTATGGCTACACCTTC. V and J are TRBV3-1 and TRBJ1-2, with D possibly being TRBD1 (6 bases). Germline V gene data show CDR1 as LGHDT and CDR2 as YNNKEL (reference sequence). V shed 4 bases and J shed 3 bases, with 24 bases lying between them. CDR3 length: 18 amino acids.

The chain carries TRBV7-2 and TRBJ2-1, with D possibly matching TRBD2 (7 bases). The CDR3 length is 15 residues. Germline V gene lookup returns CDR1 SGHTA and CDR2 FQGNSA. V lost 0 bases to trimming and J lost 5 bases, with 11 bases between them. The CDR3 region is CASSLAGGPHNEQFF. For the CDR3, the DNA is TGTGCCAGCAGCTTAGCGGGGGGGCCTCACAATGAGCAGTTCTTC.

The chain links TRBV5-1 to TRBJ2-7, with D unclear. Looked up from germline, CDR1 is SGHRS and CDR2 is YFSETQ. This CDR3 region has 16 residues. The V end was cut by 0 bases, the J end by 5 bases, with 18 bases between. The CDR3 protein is CASSLAILADTNEQYF. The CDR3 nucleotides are TGCGCCAGCAGCTTGGCCATTTTGGCAGATACAAACGAGCAGTACTTC.

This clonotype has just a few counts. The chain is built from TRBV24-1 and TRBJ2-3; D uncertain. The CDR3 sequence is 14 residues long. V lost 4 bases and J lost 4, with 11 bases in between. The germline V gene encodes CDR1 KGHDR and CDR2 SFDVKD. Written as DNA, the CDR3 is TGTGCCACCAGTGACCAGGCAGTTCCAGATACGCAGTATTTT. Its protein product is CATSDQAVPDTQYF.

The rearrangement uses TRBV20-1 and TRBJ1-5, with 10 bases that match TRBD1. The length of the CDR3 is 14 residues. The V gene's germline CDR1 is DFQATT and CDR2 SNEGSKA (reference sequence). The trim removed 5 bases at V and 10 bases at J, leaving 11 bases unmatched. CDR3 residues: CSARPGTGVRPQHF. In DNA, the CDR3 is TGCAGTGCTCGACCCGGGACAGGGGTACGTCCCCAGCATTTT.